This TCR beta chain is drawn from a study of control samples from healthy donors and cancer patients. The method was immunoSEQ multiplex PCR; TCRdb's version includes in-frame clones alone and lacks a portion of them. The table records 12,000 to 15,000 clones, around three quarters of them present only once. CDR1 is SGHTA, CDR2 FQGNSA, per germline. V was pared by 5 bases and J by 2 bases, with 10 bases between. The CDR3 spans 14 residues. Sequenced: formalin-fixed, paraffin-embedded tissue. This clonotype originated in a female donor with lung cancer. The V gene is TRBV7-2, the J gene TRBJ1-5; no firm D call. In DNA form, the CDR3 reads TGTGCCAGCAGCCCTGGAGGAGGCAATCAGCCCCAGCATTTT. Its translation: CASSPGGGNQPQHF.